This is a list of T cell receptor beta chains from one sample in a study of blood T cells in healthy people across ages. TCRdb passed the 5' RACE reads through MiXCR, listing each CDR3 protein once. Seen here are 1.5 million to 2 million distinct CDR3 sequences, roughly 30% observed once, and the top ten hold around 7.7%. The sample comprised blood. The receptors shown here come from a woman aged 30 to 39 in good health. Each CDR3 is given with its conserved first and last residue. D genes are given only for firm matches. Expanded clones get a size class; other rows say once, few or many, or leave the size out.

v_call	j_call	d_call	clone_size	cdr3_length	cdr3_aa	cdr3_nt
TRBV12-3/TRBV12-4	TRBJ1-2	-	-	11	CASSRGTGYTF	TGTGCCAGCAGTAGGGGAACTGGCTACACCTTC
TRBV6-6	TRBJ1-1	TRBD1	-	15	CASSYPGQGASEAFF	TGTGCCAGCAGTTATCCGGGACAGGGGGCTTCTGAAGCTTTCTTT
TRBV2	TRBJ2-1	TRBD2	-	16	CASSNSGGSPYNEQFF	TGTGCCAGCAGTAATAGCGGGGGCAGCCCCTACAATGAGCAGTTCTTC
TRBV5-1	TRBJ2-3	TRBD1	few	16	CASTMGAGQGTDTQYF	TGCGCCAGCACTATGGGGGCCGGACAGGGCACAGATACGCAGTATTTT
TRBV29-1	TRBJ2-2	-	once	13	CSGAPQRAGELFF	TGCAGCGGTGCCCCCCAGCGGGCCGGGGAGCTGTTTTTT
TRBV10-3	TRBJ2-5	TRBD1	-	14	CAISRTGREETQYF	TGTGCCATCAGTCGGACAGGGCGAGAAGAGACCCAGTACTTC
TRBV7-6	TRBJ2-5	-	-	15	CASSSTIDSYETQYF	TGTGCCAGCAGCTCCACCATAGACAGTTATGAGACCCAGTACTTC
TRBV29-1	TRBJ2-7	-	many	13	CSCHRSTSYEQYF	TGCAGCTGCCACCGTTCCACCTCCTACGAGCAGTACTTC
TRBV11-2	TRBJ2-5	TRBD2	few	21	CASSSRAGSRTSGVYQETQYF	TGTGCCAGCAGCTCCCGCGCAGGGAGCAGGACTAGCGGGGTGTACCAAGAGACCCAGTACTTC
TRBV11-2	TRBJ2-4	TRBD2	many	18	CASSSSGGAGGGKNIQYF	TGTGCCAGCAGCTCCAGCGGTGGAGCGGGAGGTGGCAAAAACATTCAGTACTTC
TRBV5-1	TRBJ2-4	-	many	14	CASSSEVQGDIQYF	TGCGCCAGCAGCTCAGAGGTACAGGGAGACATTCAGTACTTC
TRBV6-5	TRBJ2-1	TRBD2	many	13	CASLAGEANEQFF	TGTGCCAGCTTAGCGGGAGAGGCCAATGAGCAGTTCTTC
TRBV20-1	TRBJ2-1	TRBD2	-	14	CSASQTSAYNEQFF	TGCAGTGCCTCACAGACTAGCGCCTACAATGAGCAGTTCTTC